The sample holds a few counts of the clone carrying this TCR beta chain. Each CDR3 protein is one row after TCRdb ran MiXCR on the RT-PCR reads. This sample has approximately 160,000 distinct CDR3 sequences, with 24% found just once. The sample belongs to a study of patients and donors after allogeneic stem cell transplantation. The CDR3 runs 15 residues. Germline V gene lookup returns CDR1 DFQATT and CDR2 SNEGSKA (reference sequence). The V end was cut by 4 bases, the J end by 3 bases, with 16 bases between. This sequence was found in a human donor who was either an allogeneic HSCT recipient or a stem cell or donor lymphocyte infusion donor (not recorded which). It is not recorded whose cells these are; they may come from a transplant donor. The specimen was blood, either unsorted or a sorted T cell fraction (not recorded which). The rearrangement joins TRBV20-1 to TRBJ1-5; D may be TRBD1 (6 bases). The CDR3 is CSATLFRGPNQPQHF. CDR3 nucleotides: TGCAGTGCTACTCTGTTTCGGGGGCCCAATCAGCCCCAGCATTTT.